This T cell receptor (beta chain) stems from a study of blood T cell repertoires in COVID-19. Recruits, aged roughly 18 to 90 years, lived in 20 to 30 US areas. This CDR3 comprises 15 residues. Germline V gene lookup returns CDR1 MNHEY and CDR2 SMNVEV (reference sequence). Trimming removed 4 bases at V and 3 bases at J, with 13 bases between. Original methodology: Estimation of nucleated cell counts was performed using reference gene primer amplification. Assay used: immunoSEQ multiplex PCR; TCRdb lists only in-frame clones, some missing. The V and J calls and clone size were taken over from that table, and D and trimming were inferred from the DNA. This sample has a few hundred thousand clones, with around 89% found just once.

The chain combines TRBV27 with TRBJ1-5; tentatively, D is TRBD1 (6 bases). This receptor was obtained from a woman aged 18 to 35 with acute COVID-19. The sequencing sample was made of PBMCs or T cells enriched from blood (not recorded which). The CDR3 here is CASSSLRGYNQPQHF. The DNA of the CDR3 is TGTGCCAGCAGTTCCCTCAGGGGCTACAATCAGCCCCAGCATTTT.